The next 22 T cell receptor beta chains were all read from a single sample in a study of cytomegalovirus exposure and HLA in healthy donors (dated by TCRdb to the late 2010s). Preparation of the library involved the immunoSEQ multiplex PCR assay. For the multiplex PCR, a mixture combining 60 forward primers for TCR Vbeta segments and 13 reverse primers for TCR Jbeta segments was used. The clones in this table, taken by TCRdb from immuneACCESS, are in-frame only. Not every clone is retained; where verified, under half of the shortfall comes from an unresolved V gene, and the cause of the rest is unknown. The sample has around 110,000 clones on record, about 86% of them singletons. About 3.9% of the sample comes from the top ten. Source material: PBMCs. The source of these receptors is a young woman in good health and CMV-seronegative.

The gene calls are TRBV5-1 and TRBJ1-3; D might be TRBD1 (6 bases). Germline V CDR1 and CDR2: SGHRS, YFSETQ. The V end lost 1 base, the J end lost 11 bases, and 16 bases lay between the germline ends. The CDR3 extends over 14 amino acids. The chain's CDR3 is CASSLPGSSGAIYF. The CDR3 DNA follows: TGCGCCAGCAGCTTGCCCGGTTCATCAGGGGCCATATATTTT.

On this clone: Other DNA sequences within the sample encode an identical CDR3. The chain uses TRBV6-5 and TRBJ1-5, with D hard to call. This CDR3 has 15 residues. CDR1 and CDR2 from the germline V gene are MNHEY and SVGAGI. V was shortened by 6 bases and J by 0 bases, with 12 bases between the two germline ends. CDR3 sequence reads: CASRPEADSNQPQHF. In DNA, the CDR3 is TGTGCCAGCAGACCCGAGGCCGATAGCAATCAGCCCCAGCATTTT.

This chain connects TRBV19 to TRBJ1-5; D is possibly TRBD1 (5 bases). Germline V gene lookup returns CDR1 LNHDA and CDR2 SQIVND (reference sequence). The V end lost 1 base, the J end lost 0 bases, and 10 bases lay between the germline ends. The CDR3 runs to 16 residues. The CDR3 nucleotides read TGTGCCAGTAGTATAGCTGAGGGACTTAGCAATCAGCCCCAGCATTTT. It translates to CASSIAEGLSNQPQHF.

This sequence joins TRBV5-1 and TRBJ2-1, with 7 positions matching TRBD2. The CDR3 contains 13 residues. J gave up 7 bases and V 8 bases, and 9 bases lay outside the gene matches. CDR1 SGHRS and CDR2 YFSETQ come from the germline V gene. CDR3 nucleotide sequence: TGCGCCAGGGGAGGGGCTTCTTGGAATGAGCAGTTCTTC. Translating it yields CARGGASWNEQFF.

This chain connects TRBV27 to TRBJ2-3, with D possibly matching TRBD1 (5 bases). The CDR3 spans 14 residues. The V end was cut by 6 bases, the J end by 0 bases, with 10 bases between. Germline assignment: CDR1 MNHEY and CDR2 SMNVEV (reference sequence). The CDR3 protein is CASSYGHSTDTQYF. CDR3 DNA: TGTGCCAGCAGCTACGGACACAGCACAGATACGCAGTATTTT.

This chain links TRBV10-2 with TRBJ2-3, with TRBD1 as a possible D gene (6 bases). The germline V gene has CDR1 WSHSY and CDR2 SAAADI. The V end was cut by 2 bases, the J end by 8 bases, with 14 bases between. The CDR3 has 14 residues. The CDR3 here is CASSEAGETPTQYF. CDR3 DNA: TGCGCCAGCAGTGAGGCAGGGGAAACCCCTACGCAGTATTTT.

The gene calls are TRBV7-2 and TRBJ1-4; D gene ambiguous. The V gene's germline CDR1 is SGHTA and CDR2 FQGNSA. V lost 3 bases and J lost 1, with 6 bases in between. The CDR3 covers 14 residues. CDR3 residues: CASSFSRTNEKLFF. CDR3 coding DNA: TGTGCCAGCAGCTTTAGCAGAACTAATGAAAAACTGTTTTTT.

This chain connects TRBV27 to TRBJ2-1, with TRBD2 matching 9 bases. Trimming took 3 bases from V and 8 from J; bases not matched to a gene: 8. This CDR3 has 15 residues. From germline, CDR1 is MNHEY and CDR2 SMNVEV (reference sequence). CDR3 protein: CASSFLREGRYEQFF. In nucleotides, the CDR3 is TGTGCCAGCAGTTTCCTGCGGGAGGGCCGCTATGAGCAGTTCTTC.

This chain connects TRBV28 to TRBJ1-2, with D possibly TRBD1 on 6 matching bases. CDR1 is MDHEN, CDR2 SYDVKM, per germline. Trimming cost V 2 bases and J 6 bases, with 13 bases left between them. The CDR3 covers 14 residues. CDR3 bases: TGTGCCAGCAGTTTACAGGGGTTGCTCCATGGCTACACCTTC. Translation: CASSLQGLLHGYTF.

J is TRBJ2-5 and V is TRBV29-1, with a tentative D call TRBD1 (5 bases). The CDR3 runs to 14 residues. Between the trimmed V and J ends, which lost 0 bases and 5 bases, there was a span of 13 bases. Germline CDR1 and CDR2: SQVTM and ANQGSEA. The CDR3: CSVEDPAGWETQYF. CDR3 in DNA: TGCAGCGTTGAAGATCCGGCAGGGTGGGAGACCCAGTACTTC.

The rearrangement links TRBV5-1 to TRBJ2-5, with 14 bases matching TRBD2. V shed 6 bases, J shed 1 base, and the junction held 11 bases outside the gene matches. The CDR3 sequence is 18 residues long. Germline CDR1 and CDR2: SGHRS and YFSETQ. CDR3 residues: CASKPGRLAGGGQETQYF. CDR3 bases: TGCGCCAGCAAGCCGGGACGACTAGCGGGAGGGGGCCAAGAGACCCAGTACTTC.

V and J are TRBV6-4 and TRBJ2-7, with 7 bases fitting TRBD1. The CDR3 spans 14 residues. Germline V CDR1 and CDR2: MRHNA, SNTAGT. V shed 5 bases and J 0 bases; nucleotides not matched to a gene: 4. CDR3 amino acids: CASSRDSLSYEQYF. The DNA of the CDR3 is TGTGCCAGCAGTCGGGACAGCCTCTCCTACGAGCAGTACTTC.

This clone has only a few counts. The V gene is TRBV2, the J gene TRBJ2-3; D call uncertain. Trimming shortened V by 1 base and J by 4 bases, and 18 bases separated the two germline ends. Germline CDR1 and CDR2: SNHLY and FYNNEI. This CDR3 has 17 residues. CDR3: CASSEGLARDKADTQYF. Here the CDR3 DNA reads TGTGCCAGCAGTGAAGGGTTGGCCAGAGACAAGGCAGATACGCAGTATTTT. The variable domain in full, with the rest retrieved from reference TRBV2 and TRBJ2-3, is EPEVTQTPSHQVTQMGQEVILRCVPISNHLYFYWYRQILGQKVEFLVSFYNNEISEKSEIFDDQFSVERPDGSNFTLKIRSTKLEDSAMYFCASSEGLARDKADTQYFGPGTRLTVL.

This clone was counted once. This chain connects TRBV5-1 to TRBJ2-2; the match to TRBD2 covers 14 bases. CDR1 and CDR2 (germline): SGHRS, YFSETQ. V gave up 4 bases and J gave up 6 bases; unmatched junction bases: 5. This CDR3 has 16 amino acids. The CDR3 nucleotides are TGCGCCAGCAGCGCGGGACTAGCGGGAGATGCCGGGGAGCTGTTTTTT. This encodes CASSAGLAGDAGELFF.

This clone has a single count. This rearrangement joins TRBV5-6 to TRBJ2-2; D is unresolved. The CDR3 covers 16 residues. Germline V CDR1 and CDR2: SGHDT, YYEEEE. Trimming removed 4 bases at V and 5 bases at J, with 18 bases between. CDR3 coding DNA: TGTGCCAGCAGCGTAGGAGATCAAATCTGGACCGGGGAGCTGTTTTTT. It translates to CASSVGDQIWTGELFF.

The rearrangement joins TRBV5-6 to TRBJ2-3; 7 bases match TRBD1. The ends lost 1 base at V and 2 bases at J; junction bases unmatched: 1. Germline V lookup: CDR1 SGHDT, CDR2 YYEEEE. The CDR3 loop spans 14 amino acids. The CDR3 region has the DNA TGTGCCAGCAGCTTGACAGGGGACACAGATACGCAGTATTTT. Encoded protein: CASSLTGDTDTQYF.

This clone appeared a few times. This sample includes further DNA sequences coding for the same CDR3. This chain connects TRBV27 to TRBJ2-7, with 16 bases that match TRBD2. The V and J ends lost 3 bases and 7 bases, in that order; junction bases with no gene match: 6. The germline V gene has CDR1 MNHEY and CDR2 SMNVEV (reference sequence). The CDR3 has 16 amino acids. The DNA for the CDR3 is TGTGCCAGCAGTTTGGGGACTAGCGGGAGGGCCAGGGAGCAGTACTTC. Protein product: CASSLGTSGRAREQYF.

CDR3 loop: CASSSLGQGREKLFF. CDR3 in DNA: TGCGCCAGCAGCTCCCTCGGACAGGGACGGGAAAAACTGTTTTTT. V usage is TRBV5-1 and J usage is TRBJ1-4; TRBD1 matches 8 bases. Germline V CDR1 and CDR2: SGHRS, YFSETQ. This CDR3 has 15 residues. The J segment lost 8 bases and the V segment lost 3 bases, leaving 9 bases of the junction unmatched. The full variable domain, in which reference TRBV5-1 and TRBJ1-4 provide the parts outside the CDR3, is KAGVTQTPRYLIKTRGQQVTLSCSPISGHRSVSWYQQTPGQGLQFLFEYFSETQRNKGNFPGRFSGRQFSNSRSEMNVSTLELGDSALYLCASSSLGQGREKLFFGSGTQLSVL.

The chain has TRBV5-1 and TRBJ1-2, with D perhaps TRBD1 (5 bases). The V end was cut by 0 bases, the J end by 3 bases, with 9 bases between. This CDR3 spans 14 amino acids. In germline, CDR1 is SGHRS, CDR2 YFSETQ. The CDR3 is CASSLGQGYYGYTF. The CDR3 nucleotides are TGCGCCAGCAGCTTGGGCCAGGGATACTATGGCTACACCTTC.

This CDR3 reads CASSSATGDQPQHF. The CDR3 DNA sequence: TGTGCCAGCAGCTCGGCGACAGGGGATCAGCCCCAGCATTTT. The chain combines TRBV7-9 with TRBJ1-5; 8 nucleotides agree with TRBD1. Unmatched junction bases numbered 4, after V lost 4 bases and J lost 5 bases. The germline gives CDR1 SEHNR, CDR2 FQNEAQ (reference sequence). This CDR3 contains 14 residues.

J is TRBJ2-3 and V is TRBV5-1; TRBD1 might be the D (6 bases). CDR1 is SGHRS, CDR2 YFSETQ, per germline. This CDR3 spans 13 amino acids. V gave up 3 bases and J gave up 2 bases, with 7 bases separating them. DNA for the CDR3: TGCGCCAGCAGCTACAGGGTCACAGATACGCAGTATTTT. Translating gives CASSYRVTDTQYF.

The chain employs TRBV11-2 and TRBJ2-1; D is unresolved. Germline V CDR1 and CDR2: SGHAT, FQNNGV. The CDR3 is 12 residues long. The germline V and J ends were trimmed by 3 bases and 9 bases, with 9 bases remaining between them. The CDR3 sequence is CASSLSSGEQFF. In nucleotides, the CDR3 is TGTGCCAGCAGCTTGTCCAGTGGTGAGCAGTTCTTC.